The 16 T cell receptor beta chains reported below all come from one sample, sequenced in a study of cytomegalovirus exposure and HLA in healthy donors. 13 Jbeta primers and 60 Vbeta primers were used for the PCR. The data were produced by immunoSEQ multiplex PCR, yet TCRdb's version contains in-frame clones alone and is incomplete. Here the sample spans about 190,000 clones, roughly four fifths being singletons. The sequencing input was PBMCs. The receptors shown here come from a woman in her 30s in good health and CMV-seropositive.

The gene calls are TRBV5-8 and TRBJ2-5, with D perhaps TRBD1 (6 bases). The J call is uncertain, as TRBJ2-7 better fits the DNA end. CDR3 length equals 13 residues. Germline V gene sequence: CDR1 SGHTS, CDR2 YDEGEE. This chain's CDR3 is CASSRDTSYEQYF. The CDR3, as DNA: TGTGCCAGCAGCAGGGACACCTCCTACGAGCAGTACTTC.

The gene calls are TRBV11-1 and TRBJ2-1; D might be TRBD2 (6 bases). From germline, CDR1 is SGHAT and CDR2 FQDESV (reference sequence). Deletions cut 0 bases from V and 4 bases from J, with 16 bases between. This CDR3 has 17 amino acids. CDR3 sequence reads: CASSLAWGVAAYNEQFF. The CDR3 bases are TGTGCCAGCAGCTTAGCGTGGGGGGTAGCGGCGTACAATGAGCAGTTCTTC.

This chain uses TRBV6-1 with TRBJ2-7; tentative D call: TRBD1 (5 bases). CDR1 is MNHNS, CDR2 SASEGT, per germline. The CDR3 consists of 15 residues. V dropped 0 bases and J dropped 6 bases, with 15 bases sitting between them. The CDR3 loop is CASSEALKGWAEQYF. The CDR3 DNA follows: TGTGCCAGCAGTGAAGCCCTAAAGGGGTGGGCCGAGCAGTACTTC.

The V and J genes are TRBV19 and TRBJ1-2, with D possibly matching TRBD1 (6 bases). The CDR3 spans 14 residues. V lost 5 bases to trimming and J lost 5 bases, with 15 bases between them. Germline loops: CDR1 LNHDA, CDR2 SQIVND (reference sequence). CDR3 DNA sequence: TGTGCCAGTAGTCCAGATTGGCAGGGGTATGGCTACACCTTC. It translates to CASSPDWQGYGYTF.

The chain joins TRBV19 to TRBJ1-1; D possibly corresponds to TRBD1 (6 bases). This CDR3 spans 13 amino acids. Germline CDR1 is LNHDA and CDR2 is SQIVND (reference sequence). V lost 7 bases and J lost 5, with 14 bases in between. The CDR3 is CASMGRGRTEAFF. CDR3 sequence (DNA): TGTGCCAGTATGGGCAGGGGACGGACTGAAGCTTTCTTT.

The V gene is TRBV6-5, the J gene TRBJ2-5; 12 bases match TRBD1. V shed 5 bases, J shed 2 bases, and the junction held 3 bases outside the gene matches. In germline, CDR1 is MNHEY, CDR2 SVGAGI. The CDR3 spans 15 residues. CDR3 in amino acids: CASSTGQGAQETQYF. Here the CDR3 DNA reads TGTGCCAGCAGTACGGGACAGGGGGCTCAAGAGACCCAGTACTTC.

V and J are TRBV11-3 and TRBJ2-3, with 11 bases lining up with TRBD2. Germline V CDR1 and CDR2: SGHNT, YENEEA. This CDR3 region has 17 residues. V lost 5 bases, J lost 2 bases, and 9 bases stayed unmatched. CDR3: CASSRYTSGRLTDTQYF. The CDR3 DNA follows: TGTGCCAGCAGCCGATATACTAGCGGGAGACTCACAGATACGCAGTATTTT.

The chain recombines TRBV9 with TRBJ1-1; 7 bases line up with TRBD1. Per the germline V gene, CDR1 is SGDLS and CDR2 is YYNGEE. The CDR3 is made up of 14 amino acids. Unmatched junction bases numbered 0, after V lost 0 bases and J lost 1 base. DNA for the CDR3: TGTGCCAGCAGCGTAGCAGGGGGGAACACTGAAGCTTTCTTT. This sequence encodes CASSVAGGNTEAFF.

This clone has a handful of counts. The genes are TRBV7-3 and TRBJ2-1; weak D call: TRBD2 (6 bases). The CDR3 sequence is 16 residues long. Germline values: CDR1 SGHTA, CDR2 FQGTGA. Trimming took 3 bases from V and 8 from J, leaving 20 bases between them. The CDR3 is CASSFHSGGIGDEQFF. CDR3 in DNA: TGTGCCAGCAGCTTCCACTCTGGCGGGATTGGGGATGAGCAGTTCTTC.

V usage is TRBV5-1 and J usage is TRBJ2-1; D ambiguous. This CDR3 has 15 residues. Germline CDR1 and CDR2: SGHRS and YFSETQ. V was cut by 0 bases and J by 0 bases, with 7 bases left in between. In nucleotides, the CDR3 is TGCGCCAGCAGCTTGGATTGGAGCTCCTACAATGAGCAGTTCTTC. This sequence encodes CASSLDWSSYNEQFF.

This CDR3 is CASSPDRGEQYF. The DNA of the CDR3 is TGTGCCAGCAGCCCCGACAGGGGCGAGCAGTACTTC. The chain joins TRBV7-6 to TRBJ2-7; TRBD1 agrees at 8 bases. The CDR3 covers 12 residues. The trim removed 5 bases at V and 6 bases at J, leaving 3 bases unmatched. Germline assignment: CDR1 SGHVS and CDR2 FNYEAQ. The full variable domain, completed using reference TRBV7-6 and TRBJ2-7, is GAGVSQSPRYKVTKRGQDVALRCDPISGHVSLYWYRQALGQGPEFLTYFNYEAQQDKSGLPNDRFSAERPEGSISTLTIQRTEQRDSAMYRCASSPDRGEQYFGPGTRLTVT.

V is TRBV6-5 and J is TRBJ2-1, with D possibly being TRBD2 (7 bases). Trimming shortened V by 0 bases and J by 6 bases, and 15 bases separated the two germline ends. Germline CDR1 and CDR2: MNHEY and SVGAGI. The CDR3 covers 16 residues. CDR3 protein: CASSYSMGGRFNEQFF. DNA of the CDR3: TGTGCCAGCAGTTACTCGATGGGGGGGCGATTCAATGAGCAGTTCTTC.

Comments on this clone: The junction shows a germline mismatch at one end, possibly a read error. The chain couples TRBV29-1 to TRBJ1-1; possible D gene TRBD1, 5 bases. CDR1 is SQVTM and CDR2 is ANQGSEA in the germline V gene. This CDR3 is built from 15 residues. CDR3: CSVEGDQGWNAEAFF. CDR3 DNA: TGCAGCGTTGAAGGTGATCAGGGTTGGAACGCTGAAGCTTTCTTT.

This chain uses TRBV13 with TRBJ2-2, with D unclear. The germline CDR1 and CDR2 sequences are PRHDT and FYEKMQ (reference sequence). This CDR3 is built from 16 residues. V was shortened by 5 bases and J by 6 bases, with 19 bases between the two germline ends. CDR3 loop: CASSPPPAERAGELFF. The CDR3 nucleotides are TGTGCCAGCAGCCCCCCCCCGGCAGAACGGGCCGGGGAGCTGTTTTTT. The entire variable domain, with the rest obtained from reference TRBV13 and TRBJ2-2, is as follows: AAGVIQSPRHLIKEKRETATLKCYPIPRHDTVYWYQQGPGQDPQFLISFYEKMQSDKGSIPDRFSAQQFSDYHSELNMSSLELGDSALYFCASSPPPAERAGELFFGEGSRLTVL.

The CDR3 reads CASSQSGGWIGEQYF. CDR3 bases: TGTGCCAGCAGCCAATCGGGGGGATGGATCGGCGAGCAGTACTTC. The chain is built from TRBV28 and TRBJ2-7; 7 positions match TRBD2. The CDR3 sequence is 15 residues long. CDR1 and CDR2 (germline): MDHEN, SYDVKM. V dropped 6 bases and J dropped 6; count of bases not matched to a gene: 14. Complete variable domain (other parts from reference TRBV28 and TRBJ2-7): DVKVTQSSRYLVKRTGEKVFLECVQDMDHENMFWYRQDPGLGLRLIYFSYDVKMKEKGDIPEGYSVSREKKERFSLILESASTNQTSMYLCASSQSGGWIGEQYFGPGTRLTVT.

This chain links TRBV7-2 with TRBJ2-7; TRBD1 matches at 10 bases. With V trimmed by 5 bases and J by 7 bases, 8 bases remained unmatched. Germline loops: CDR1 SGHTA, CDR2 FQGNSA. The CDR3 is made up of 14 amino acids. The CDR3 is CASSPGTGALEQYF. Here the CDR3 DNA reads TGTGCCAGCAGCCCCGGGACAGGGGCCTTGGAGCAGTACTTC.